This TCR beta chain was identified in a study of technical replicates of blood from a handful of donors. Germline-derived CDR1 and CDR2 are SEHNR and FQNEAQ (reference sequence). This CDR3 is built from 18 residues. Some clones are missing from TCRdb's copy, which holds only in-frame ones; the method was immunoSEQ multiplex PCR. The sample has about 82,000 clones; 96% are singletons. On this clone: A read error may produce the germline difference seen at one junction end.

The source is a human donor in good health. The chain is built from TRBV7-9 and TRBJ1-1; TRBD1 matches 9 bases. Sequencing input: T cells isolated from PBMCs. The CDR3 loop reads CASSSNELYRGRNAEAFF. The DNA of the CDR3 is TGTGCCAGCAGCTCTAACGAATTATACAGGGGGCGGAACGCTGAAGCTTTCTTT.